The 6 T cell receptor beta chains given below trace back to one sample, sequenced in a study of T cell responses to AZD1222 COVID-19 vaccine. Produced via immunoSEQ multiplex PCR; TCRdb's table is partial and in-frame only. The table includes about 42,000 clones, approximately 88% detected once. Sequences were derived from peripheral blood, sampled 28 days after the second AZD1222 dose. The receptors were sampled from an adult who received the AZD1222 COVID-19 vaccine.

The chain combines TRBV6-5 with TRBJ2-1; 9 nucleotides match TRBD2. The CDR3 is 14 amino acids. Germline CDR1 and CDR2: MNHEY and SVGAGI. With 6 bases clipped from V and 12 bases from J, the junction kept 12 bases outside the gene matches. The CDR3 spells CASRLAGERSSQFF. CDR3 bases: TGTGCCAGCAGGTTAGCGGGAGAGAGGAGTTCGCAGTTCTTC.

The J gene is TRBJ2-3, the V gene TRBV7-3, with a possible D match to TRBD1 (7 bases). Trimming cost V 5 bases and J 4 bases, with 16 bases left between them. The CDR3 sequence is 15 residues long. Per the germline V gene, CDR1 is SGHTA and CDR2 is FQGTGA. DNA for the CDR3: TGTGCCAGCAGCCGAAGACAGGGAGGAGCAGATACGCAGTATTTT. This encodes CASSRRQGGADTQYF.

This sequence joins TRBV14 and TRBJ1-2; no clear D. The CDR3 extends over 14 amino acids. CDR1 is SGHDN and CDR2 is FVKESK in the germline V gene. Trimming pared 1 base from V and 7 bases from J, leaving 13 bases between. In DNA, the CDR3 is TGTGCCAGCAGCCAAGCCGGGGTGATCACTGGCTACACCTTC. It encodes CASSQAGVITGYTF.

This sequence joins TRBV30 and TRBJ2-3, with 12 bases matching TRBD2. Unmatched junction bases numbered 4, after V lost 5 bases and J lost 1 base. The V gene's germline CDR1 is GTSNPN and CDR2 SVGIG (reference sequence). CDR3 size: 15 residues. This chain's CDR3 is CAWRTSGTGTDTQYF. CDR3 nucleotide sequence: TGTGCCTGGCGGACTAGCGGGACGGGCACAGATACGCAGTATTTT.

The chain employs TRBV4-2 and TRBJ2-7; 9 bases map to TRBD1. The CDR3 has 16 amino acids. Trimming at V came to 3 bases and at J to 2 bases, leaving 8 bases not matched to a gene. Germline values: CDR1 LGHNA, CDR2 YNFKEQ. CDR3 sequence (DNA): TGTGCCAGCAGCCAGGATACCCGACAGGGGGCCTACGAGCAGTACTTC. This sequence encodes CASSQDTRQGAYEQYF.

This rearrangement joins TRBV29-1 to TRBJ2-5; D is uncertain. Deletions cut 3 bases from V and 2 bases from J, with 7 bases between. The CDR3 is made up of 12 amino acids. Germline V gives CDR1 SQVTM, CDR2 ANQGSEA. CDR3 DNA: TGCAGCGTTGAGAACAGACAAGAGACCCAGTACTTC. Protein sequence: CSVENRQETQYF.